These T cell receptor beta chains were read from a single sample in a study of human T cells and chemical hapten exposure. From the RACE reads, TCRdb called clonotypes with MiXCR, one entry per CDR3 protein. The sample records 85,000 to 100,000 distinct CDR3 sequences, 27% being singletons. The sequencing used whole blood, collected in connection with sensitization to the hapten diphenylcyclopropenone (DPC). These receptors were collected from a man between 35 and 55 years old with alopecia areata. Some clones in this sample may be carry-over from other donors' samples. Both conserved end residues are part of each CDR3. A D gene is named only where the DNA matches it firmly. Some rows have no size entry. The others give once, few or many, or a class for an expanded clone.

v_call: TRBV5-1
j_call: TRBJ2-7
d_call: -
clone_size: -
cdr3_nt: TGCGCCAGCAGCAAGGACTACTACGAGCAGTACTTC
cdr3_aa: CASSKDYYEQYF

v_call: TRBV27
j_call: TRBJ2-1
d_call: -
clone_size: -
cdr3_nt: TGTGCCAGCAAGGTGACTACAATACATAATGAGCAGTTCTTC
cdr3_aa: CASKVTTIHNEQFF

v_call: TRBV7-9
j_call: TRBJ2-3
d_call: TRBD1
clone_size: -
cdr3_nt: TGTGCCAGCAGCTTATCGGGACAGGGCACAGATACGCAGTATTTT
cdr3_aa: CASSLSGQGTDTQYF

v_call: TRBV3-1
j_call: TRBJ2-3
d_call: -
clone_size: few
cdr3_nt: TGTGCCAGCAGCCAAGAAGGGCAGGACGGCACAGATACGCAGTATTTT
cdr3_aa: CASSQEGQDGTDTQYF

v_call: TRBV11-2
j_call: TRBJ1-5
d_call: TRBD1
clone_size: -
cdr3_nt: TGTGCCAGCAGCTTAGAGGGACAGGAGAATCAGCCCCAGCATTTT
cdr3_aa: CASSLEGQENQPQHF

v_call: TRBV3-1
j_call: TRBJ2-4
d_call: -
clone_size: -
cdr3_nt: TGTGCCAGCAGCCCCGAGGGACACAACAAAAACATTCAGTACTTC
cdr3_aa: CASSPEGHNKNIQYF

v_call: TRBV4-3
j_call: TRBJ2-4
d_call: TRBD2
clone_size: -
cdr3_nt: TGCGCCAGCAGCCAAGGGACTAGCGGTTGGGGGGACATTCAGTACTTC
cdr3_aa: CASSQGTSGWGDIQYF

v_call: TRBV20-1
j_call: TRBJ1-1
d_call: TRBD1
clone_size: many
cdr3_nt: TGCAGCCTGCTGGGACAGATGAACACTGAAGCTTTCTTT
cdr3_aa: CSLLGQMNTEAFF

v_call: TRBV14
j_call: TRBJ2-6
d_call: -
clone_size: few
cdr3_nt: TGTGCCAGCAGCTCCTTGGCACGACAGAGCTCTGGGGCCAACGTCCTGACTTTC
cdr3_aa: CASSSLARQSSGANVLTF

v_call: TRBV20-1
j_call: TRBJ2-5
d_call: TRBD2
clone_size: few
cdr3_nt: TGCAGTGCTAGTATTCCTAGCGGGAGGGCCCGGGAGACCCAGTACTTC
cdr3_aa: CSASIPSGRARETQYF

v_call: TRBV20-1
j_call: TRBJ2-3
d_call: -
clone_size: -
cdr3_nt: TGCAGTGCTAGGGTTCGTCCCGGCGCAGATACGCAGTATTTT
cdr3_aa: CSARVRPGADTQYF

v_call: TRBV12-3/TRBV12-4
j_call: TRBJ2-3
d_call: TRBD1
clone_size: many
cdr3_nt: TGTGCCAGCACCACAGGGGGCACAGATACGCAGTATTTT
cdr3_aa: CASTTGGTDTQYF

v_call: TRBV27
j_call: TRBJ2-7
d_call: TRBD2
clone_size: few
cdr3_nt: TGTGCCAGCAGTTTATTCCCTAGCGGGGGTTACGAGCAGTACTTC
cdr3_aa: CASSLFPSGGYEQYF

v_call: TRBV27
j_call: TRBJ2-7
d_call: -
clone_size: few
cdr3_nt: TGTGCCAGCAGTGGGGCGCCCTCTAATTACGAGCAGTACTTC
cdr3_aa: CASSGAPSNYEQYF

v_call: TRBV28
j_call: TRBJ1-5
d_call: -
clone_size: -
cdr3_nt: TGTGCCAGCAGGGACCGTGGTCAGCCCCAGCATTTT
cdr3_aa: CASRDRGQPQHF

v_call: TRBV7-9
j_call: TRBJ2-4
d_call: -
clone_size: -
cdr3_nt: TGTGCCAGCAGTAAAGGGTCCAGGGGGGAGTACTTC
cdr3_aa: CASSKGSRGEYF

v_call: TRBV10-2
j_call: TRBJ2-5
d_call: -
clone_size: -
cdr3_nt: TGCGCCAGCACCCCCCACAGGGCCGGGGAGGAGACCCAGTACTTC
cdr3_aa: CASTPHRAGEETQYF

v_call: TRBV20-1
j_call: TRBJ2-7
d_call: TRBD1
clone_size: few
cdr3_nt: TGCAGTGTTTCTTTCGGGACAGGGTTCGACGAGCAGTACTTC
cdr3_aa: CSVSFGTGFDEQYF

v_call: TRBV29-1
j_call: TRBJ2-3
d_call: TRBD1
clone_size: many
cdr3_nt: TGCAGCGGTAAGACAGGGGGTACGCAGTATTTT
cdr3_aa: CSGKTGGTQYF

v_call: TRBV6-6
j_call: TRBJ1-1
d_call: -
clone_size: -
cdr3_nt: TGTGCCAGCAGTTATCTGGGACGAAACACTGAAGCTTTCTTT
cdr3_aa: CASSYLGRNTEAFF

v_call: TRBV12-3/TRBV12-4
j_call: TRBJ1-6
d_call: -
clone_size: -
cdr3_nt: TGTGCCAGCAGTTTAGTCGGCCGGAATTCACCCCTCAACTTT
cdr3_aa: CASSLVGRNSPLNF

v_call: TRBV20-1
j_call: TRBJ2-5
d_call: -
clone_size: -
cdr3_nt: TGCAGTGCGCGGGGACAGTACCAAGAGACCCAGTACTTC
cdr3_aa: CSARGQYQETQYF

v_call: TRBV12-3/TRBV12-4
j_call: TRBJ2-5
d_call: TRBD1
clone_size: few
cdr3_nt: TGTGCCAGCAGTGAGGGGACAGGGGGTTTATTTGGGAAAGAGACCCAGTACTTC
cdr3_aa: CASSEGTGGLFGKETQYF

v_call: TRBV10-3
j_call: TRBJ1-1
d_call: -
clone_size: -
cdr3_nt: TGTGCCATCAGCCCCTCGAAAGCTTTCTTT
cdr3_aa: CAISPSKAFF

v_call: TRBV20-1
j_call: TRBJ2-7
d_call: TRBD1
clone_size: few
cdr3_nt: TGCAGTGCTAGAGGTCCTGGACAGGGGGGTTACGAGCAGTACTTC
cdr3_aa: CSARGPGQGGYEQYF

v_call: TRBV20-1
j_call: TRBJ1-6
d_call: TRBD1
clone_size: few
cdr3_nt: TGCAGTGCTCTCACTACAGGGGCTGGAGCTTCACCCCTCCACTTT
cdr3_aa: CSALTTGAGASPLHF

v_call: TRBV28
j_call: TRBJ2-7
d_call: -
clone_size: -
cdr3_nt: TGTGCCAGCAGTTCAACCCGCAGGGATCTGTACTTC
cdr3_aa: CASSSTRRDLYF

v_call: TRBV15
j_call: TRBJ2-3
d_call: -
clone_size: -
cdr3_nt: TGTGCCACCAGCGAAGCAGGGGTAGGCACAGATACGCAGTATTTT
cdr3_aa: CATSEAGVGTDTQYF

v_call: TRBV21-1
j_call: TRBJ2-4
d_call: -
clone_size: -
cdr3_nt: TGTGCCAGCAGCAAAAGTTCCGGGACTAGGCTAGCCAAAAACATTCAGTACTTC
cdr3_aa: CASSKSSGTRLAKNIQYF

v_call: TRBV24-1
j_call: TRBJ2-5
d_call: -
clone_size: -
cdr3_nt: TGTGCCACCAGTGATCGAATCACAGGAAAAGAGACCCAGTACTTC
cdr3_aa: CATSDRITGKETQYF

v_call: TRBV5-1
j_call: TRBJ2-5
d_call: TRBD2
clone_size: few
cdr3_nt: TGCGCCAGCAGCTTGTTGGCGGGAGAAGAGACCCAGTACTTC
cdr3_aa: CASSLLAGEETQYF

v_call: TRBV7-2
j_call: TRBJ2-6
d_call: -
clone_size: few
cdr3_nt: TGTGCCAGCAGCTTAGACAGTGGGTCTGGGGCCAACGTCCTGACTTTC
cdr3_aa: CASSLDSGSGANVLTF

v_call: TRBV6-6
j_call: TRBJ2-5
d_call: TRBD2
clone_size: many
cdr3_nt: TGTGCCAGCTACAGCCCTAGCGGCCAAGAGACCCAGTACTTC
cdr3_aa: CASYSPSGQETQYF

v_call: TRBV6-5
j_call: TRBJ2-2
d_call: -
clone_size: few
cdr3_nt: TGTGCCAGCGGGGATACGAACACCGGGGAGCTGTTTTTT
cdr3_aa: CASGDTNTGELFF

v_call: TRBV7-9
j_call: TRBJ2-3
d_call: -
clone_size: few
cdr3_nt: TGTGCCAGCAGCGGCGAGGGGGGTCCAGATACGCAGTATTTT
cdr3_aa: CASSGEGGPDTQYF

v_call: TRBV11-2
j_call: TRBJ2-4
d_call: TRBD2
clone_size: -
cdr3_nt: TGTGCCAGCAGCTCGATAGCGGGAGGAGGGATCAAAAACATTCAGTACTTC
cdr3_aa: CASSSIAGGGIKNIQYF

v_call: TRBV27
j_call: TRBJ1-5
d_call: -
clone_size: -
cdr3_nt: TGTGCCAGCAGTTCACAGGGAAGACAGCCCCAGCATTTT
cdr3_aa: CASSSQGRQPQHF

v_call: TRBV27
j_call: TRBJ1-1
d_call: TRBD1
clone_size: -
cdr3_nt: TGTGCCAGCAGTTTATCATGGCAGGGGGGCACTGAAGCTTTCTTT
cdr3_aa: CASSLSWQGGTEAFF

v_call: TRBV12-3/TRBV12-4
j_call: TRBJ2-2
d_call: -
clone_size: few
cdr3_nt: TGTGCCAGCGGAGGACCTCAGCGGCCGAACACCGGGGAGCTGTTTTTT
cdr3_aa: CASGGPQRPNTGELFF

v_call: TRBV6-6
j_call: TRBJ2-1
d_call: TRBD2
clone_size: -
cdr3_nt: TGTGCCAGCAGTTACAGGAAGGCTGCAGCGGGAGTCTCCAATGAGCAGTTCTTC
cdr3_aa: CASSYRKAAAGVSNEQFF

v_call: TRBV15
j_call: TRBJ2-1
d_call: TRBD2
clone_size: -
cdr3_nt: TGTGCCACCAGCAGAGAAGGACTAGCGGGAAATGAGCAGTTCTTC
cdr3_aa: CATSREGLAGNEQFF

v_call: TRBV6-2/TRBV6-3
j_call: TRBJ2-7
d_call: TRBD1
clone_size: -
cdr3_nt: TGTGCCAGCAGAACGGACAGGGGGACAACCTACGAGCAGTACTTC
cdr3_aa: CASRTDRGTTYEQYF

v_call: TRBV27
j_call: TRBJ2-5
d_call: -
clone_size: medium-sized
cdr3_nt: TGTGCCAGCAGTACCCGGACAGAAGAGACCCAGTACTTC
cdr3_aa: CASSTRTEETQYF

v_call: TRBV24-1
j_call: TRBJ2-1
d_call: -
clone_size: -
cdr3_nt: TGTGCCACCAGGTCGGTCGGGGAGTTCTTC
cdr3_aa: CATRSVGEFF

v_call: TRBV3-1
j_call: TRBJ2-7
d_call: -
clone_size: many
cdr3_nt: TGTGCCAGCAGCCAAGGTAGCGGCTACGAGCAGTACTTC
cdr3_aa: CASSQGSGYEQYF

v_call: TRBV29-1
j_call: TRBJ2-7
d_call: -
clone_size: -
cdr3_nt: TGCAGCGTTGCAGGGGTACGGTTGAACGAGCAGTACTTC
cdr3_aa: CSVAGVRLNEQYF

v_call: TRBV11-2
j_call: TRBJ2-7
d_call: -
clone_size: few
cdr3_nt: TGTGCCAGCAGCTTAGGGGACTTGAGCGAGCAGTACTTC
cdr3_aa: CASSLGDLSEQYF

v_call: TRBV7-2
j_call: TRBJ1-1
d_call: -
clone_size: once
cdr3_nt: TGTGCCAGCAGCTTATTTGCACAGAACACTGAAGCTTTCTTT
cdr3_aa: CASSLFAQNTEAFF